This T cell receptor beta chain appears in the sequencing data of a study of blood T cells in healthy people across ages. Study-level findings and limits: Naive T cell percentage showed a strong correlation with the diversity of TCR beta. A greater number of naive CD4+ cells and higher diversity distinguished long-lived donors from aged donors.

Germline CDR1 reads SGHVS; CDR2 reads FNYEAQ. The CDR3 runs to 18 residues. The V end was cut by 2 bases, the J end by 7 bases, with 24 bases between. Worth noting for this clonotype: No antigen is known for it.

The total RNA that was extracted per sample amounted to at least 5.5 micrograms. A second PCR of 7 to 11 cycles used a sample-barcoded 5' primer and a J-beta primer mix. A minimum of 2.5 million CDR3-containing paired-end reads was obtained for each sample. TCRdb passed the 5' RACE reads through MiXCR, listing each CDR3 protein once. The sample shows about 1.4 million distinct CDR3 sequences, around 59% of them seen only once. The gene calls are TRBV7-6 and TRBJ2-1, with TRBD2 as a possible D gene (6 bases). Material: blood. The source of this sequence is a man aged 18 to 29 in good health. CDR3 sequence (DNA): TGTGCCAGCAGCTTACTGGTCATAGGGCGGGGTCGTATGAATGAGCAGTTCTTC. Translating gives CASSLLVIGRGRMNEQFF. Supplemented by reference TRBV7-6 and TRBJ2-1, the full variable domain reads GAGVSQSPRYKVTKRGQDVALRCDPISGHVSLYWYRQALGQGPEFLTYFNYEAQQDKSGLPNDRFSAERPEGSISTLTIQRTEQRDSAMYRCASSLLVIGRGRMNEQFFGPGTRLTVL.